These 2 T cell receptor beta chains were sequenced from one sample in a study of CD8+CD57+ T cells in acquired aplastic anemia. The use of genomic DNA as template underpinned the TCR beta VDJ and CDR3 profiling. TCRdb reanalysed the reads using MiXCR and keeps one entry per CDR3 protein. This table holds hundreds of thousands of distinct CDR3 sequences, around 30% found once. Individuals selected for sequencing had exhibited CD8+CD57+ cell expansion on flow cytometry. The sample consisted of sorted CD4+, CD8+, or CD8+CD57+ T cells (not recorded which) from PBMCs. These receptors came from a human donor with aplastic anemia.

This chain uses TRBV6-1 with TRBJ1-5; 8 bases map to TRBD1. This CDR3 has 14 residues. CDR1 and CDR2 from the germline V gene are MNHNS and SASEGT. Trimming removed 9 bases from V and 4 bases from J; junction bases left unmatched: 8. The CDR3 nucleotides are TGTGCCAGTCTAACAGGGGGAGGTAATCAGCCCCAGCATTTT. It yields the protein CASLTGGGNQPQHF.

This clonotype occurred a few times. The CDR3, as DNA: TGTGCCAGCAGTGAAGTAGGGTATGATGGCTACACCTTC. Residues: CASSEVGYDGYTF. The J gene is TRBJ1-2, the V gene TRBV6-1; D remains unclear. Germline V gene lookup returns CDR1 MNHNS and CDR2 SASEGT. The CDR3 runs to 13 residues. Between the trimmed V and J ends, which lost 1 base and 6 bases, there was a span of 9 bases.